The 26 T cell receptor beta chains below all came from one sample that was sequenced in a study of long-term antiretroviral therapy in people with HIV. immunoSEQ v3.0 was run at survey level. Repertoires were generated with immunoSEQ multiplex PCR, while TCRdb's copy carries only in-frame clones and drops some. This sample yields tens of thousands of clones, of which roughly four fifths are seen a single time; roughly 14% belongs to the top ten. Specimen: unsorted PBMCs, collected 0.3 years after starting antiretroviral therapy. Receptors were obtained from a man between 18 and 35 years old with HIV.

The chain is built from TRBV10-3 and TRBJ1-5, with D possibly TRBD1 on 5 matching bases. Trimming took 4 bases from V and 5 from J, leaving 6 bases between them. Germline lookup yields CDR1 ENHRY and CDR2 SYGVKD. The CDR3 is 12 residues long. CDR3 bases: TGTGCCATCAGTGTAGGGGATCAGCCCCAGCATTTT. It specifies CAISVGDQPQHF.

The chain combines TRBV4-2 with TRBJ1-5; possible D gene TRBD1, 6 bases. The length of the CDR3 is 17 residues. V lost 1 base and J 2 bases, leaving 15 bases between the germline ends. The germline V gene has CDR1 LGHNA and CDR2 YNFKEQ. This CDR3 is CASSQGGLREGNQPQHF. Here the CDR3 DNA reads TGTGCCAGCAGCCAAGGGGGGCTGAGGGAGGGCAATCAGCCCCAGCATTTT.

This clone is medium-sized. Here the CDR3 reads CASSFRQGYGYTF. CDR3 sequence (DNA): TGTGCCAGCAGCTTCCGACAGGGCTATGGCTACACCTTC. The chain couples TRBV5-6 to TRBJ1-2, with 7 bases lining up with TRBD1. Germline V gene sequence: CDR1 SGHDT, CDR2 YYEEEE. The J segment lost 4 bases and the V segment lost 2 bases, leaving 2 bases of the junction unmatched. This CDR3 is 13 amino acids long.

This clone was picked up a small number of times. The rearrangement links TRBV7-9 to TRBJ1-6; D possibly corresponds to TRBD1 (5 bases). The V and J ends lost 1 base and 11 bases respectively, with 12 bases between them. The CDR3 length is 14 residues. CDR1 is SEHNR and CDR2 is FQNEAQ in the germline V gene (reference sequence). CDR3 loop: CASSLGGRHPPLHF. The CDR3 bases are TGTGCCAGCAGCTTAGGGGGGAGGCACCCACCCCTCCACTTT.

A single count supports this clone. The CDR3 DNA follows: TGTGCCAGCACACTTGGACAGGTCGACACTGAAGCTTTCTTT. Its translation is CASTLGQVDTEAFF. This chain uses TRBV25-1 with TRBJ1-1; 7 nucleotides agree with TRBD1. Trimming cost V 7 bases and J 3 bases; bases outside gene matches: 8. CDR1 MGHDK and CDR2 SYGVNS come from the germline V gene. CDR3 length: 14 residues.

The V gene is TRBV6-1, the J gene TRBJ1-2; D possibly corresponds to TRBD1 (6 bases). CDR1 and CDR2 from the germline V gene are MNHNS and SASEGT. Trimming pared 1 base from V and 6 bases from J, leaving 15 bases between. This CDR3 comprises 15 residues. CDR3 sequence (DNA): TGTGCCAGCAGTGAAGGTGTAGGGGGGCCACATGGCTACACCTTC. This gives the protein CASSEGVGGPHGYTF.

This clone was detected once. The J gene is TRBJ1-1, the V gene TRBV6-1; the D is unclear. V was trimmed by 7 bases and J by 12 bases, leaving 15 bases between them. The germline CDR1 and CDR2 sequences are MNHNS and SASEGT. CDR3 size: 11 residues. The CDR3 coding sequence is TGTGCCAGCATCCGCTCCGGGCGAACTTTCTTT. It yields the protein CASIRSGRTFF.

This clone was seen a handful of times. The chain carries TRBV9 and TRBJ2-2, with a tentative D call TRBD2 (5 bases). Trimming left V 3 bases short and J 4 bases short, with 19 bases between. The V gene's germline CDR1 is SGDLS and CDR2 YYNGEE. The CDR3 is 17 residues long. The CDR3 nucleotides are TGTGCCAGCAGCGCCATACCCTCGAGCGAGGGCACCGGGGAGCTGTTTTTT. It specifies CASSAIPSSEGTGELFF.

This chain joins TRBV27 and TRBJ2-7; a weak D match, TRBD1 (6 bases). The CDR3 contains 15 residues. V was pared by 8 bases and J by 2 bases, with 19 bases between. CDR1 MNHEY and CDR2 SMNVEV come from the germline V gene (reference sequence). The CDR3 region is CASQSTPGDPYEQYF. The CDR3 DNA reads as TGTGCCAGCCAGTCAACCCCAGGGGACCCCTACGAGCAGTACTTC.

This clone occurred a few times. The chain recombines TRBV4-2 with TRBJ2-2; D call uncertain. V lost 2 bases to trimming and J lost 0 bases, with 7 bases between them. The CDR3 has 15 amino acids. CDR1 LGHNA and CDR2 YNFKEQ come from the germline V gene. This chain's CDR3 is CASSQIKPNTGELFF. The CDR3 bases are TGTGCCAGCAGCCAAATCAAACCGAACACCGGGGAGCTGTTTTTT.

This clone showed up just once. The rearrangement joins TRBV28 to TRBJ2-7; the D gene is possibly TRBD1 (5 bases). CDR3 length equals 14 residues. Per germline, CDR1 MDHEN and CDR2 SYDVKM. V was shortened by 3 bases and J by 2 bases, with 11 bases between the two germline ends. The CDR3 nucleotides are TGTGCCAGCAGTTTCGTTGTCAGGGCCTACGAGCAGTACTTC. Translated: CASSFVVRAYEQYF.

The table lists this clone with a count of one. The rearrangement uses TRBV6-5 and TRBJ1-6; TRBD1 matches 9 bases. CDR3 length: 13 residues. The ends lost 10 bases at V and 7 bases at J; junction bases unmatched: 5. Germline V gives CDR1 MNHEY, CDR2 SVGAGI. In DNA form, the CDR3 reads TGTGCCATTGGACAGGGGTCAAATTCACCCCTCCACTTT. Translated, it gives CAIGQGSNSPLHF.

The chain couples TRBV5-1 to TRBJ1-3; TRBD1 aligns across 7 bases. CDR1 is SGHRS and CDR2 is YFSETQ in the germline V gene. The J segment lost 0 bases and the V segment lost 0 bases, leaving 3 bases of the junction unmatched. The CDR3 is made up of 16 amino acids. The CDR3 DNA follows: TGCGCCAGCAGCTTGGCGGGGGACAGCTCTGGAAACACCATATATTTT. Encoded protein: CASSLAGDSSGNTIYF. Supplemented by reference TRBV5-1 and TRBJ1-3, the full variable domain reads KAGVTQTPRYLIKTRGQQVTLSCSPISGHRSVSWYQQTPGQGLQFLFEYFSETQRNKGNFPGRFSGRQFSNSRSEMNVSTLELGDSALYLCASSLAGDSSGNTIYFGEGSWLTVV.

The rearrangement links TRBV6-5 to TRBJ2-1; 10 bases align to TRBD2. The CDR3 runs 14 residues. In germline, CDR1 is MNHEY, CDR2 SVGAGI. J gave up 14 bases and V 6 bases, and 13 bases lay outside the gene matches. Here the CDR3 reads CASSLQEASGSEFF. In DNA form, the CDR3 reads TGTGCCAGCAGCCTCCAGGAGGCTAGCGGGAGTGAGTTCTTC.

V and J are TRBV9 and TRBJ2-3, with D tentatively TRBD2 (5 bases). The germline gives CDR1 SGDLS, CDR2 YYNGEE. V was pared by 0 bases and J by 3 bases, with 8 bases between. This CDR3 spans 14 amino acids. Written as DNA, the CDR3 is TGTGCCAGCAGCGTAGGGACTCCAACAGATACGCAGTATTTT. Residues: CASSVGTPTDTQYF.

The V and J genes are TRBV4-1 and TRBJ2-2, with D hard to call. V shed 4 bases and J shed 3 bases, with 3 bases lying between them. This CDR3 contains 12 residues. Germline CDR1 is MGHRA and CDR2 is YSYEKL. The CDR3 DNA reads TGCGCCAGCAGCCGGGACACCGGGGAGCTGTTTTTT. Protein: CASSRDTGELFF.

This chain joins TRBV29-1 and TRBJ2-2, with 11 bases identical to TRBD1. V shed 2 bases and J 5 bases; nucleotides not matched to a gene: 4. Germline V lookup: CDR1 SQVTM, CDR2 ANQGSEA. The CDR3 runs 15 residues. This CDR3 reads CSVERGQGVTGELFF. The CDR3 region has the DNA TGCAGCGTTGAAAGGGGACAGGGGGTGACCGGGGAGCTGTTTTTT.

The genes are TRBV2 and TRBJ2-7; perhaps TRBD1 as D (6 bases). The V gene lost 2 bases and the J gene lost 3 bases, with 11 bases spanning the gap. CDR3 length: 14 residues. Looked up from germline, CDR1 is SNHLY and CDR2 is FYNNEI. As DNA, the CDR3 is TGTGCCAGCAGTGAACAACAGGGTATCTACGAGCAGTACTTC. This gives the protein CASSEQQGIYEQYF.

J is TRBJ2-7 and V is TRBV11-2; D not resolved. Trimming left V 4 bases short and J 5 bases short, with 15 bases between. Germline loops: CDR1 SGHAT, CDR2 FQNNGV. This CDR3 is 14 amino acids long. CDR3 region: CASSYGPSVNEQYF. CDR3 DNA sequence: TGTGCCAGCAGCTACGGACCGTCCGTAAACGAGCAGTACTTC. The full variable domain, rest sourced from reference TRBV11-2 and TRBJ2-7, is EAGVAQSPRYKIIEKRQSVAFWCNPISGHATLYWYQQILGQGPKLLIQFQNNGVVDDSQLPKDRFSAERLKGVDSTLKIQPAKLEDSAVYLCASSYGPSVNEQYFGPGTRLTVT.

J is TRBJ2-7 and V is TRBV9, with TRBD1 matching over 10 bases. Germline lookup yields CDR1 SGDLS and CDR2 YYNGEE. The CDR3 spans 16 residues. Trimming at V came to 0 bases and at J to 1 base, leaving 4 bases not matched to a gene. CDR3 sequence (DNA): TGTGCCAGCAGCGTAGGAGGGACAGGGGAATCCTACGAGCAGTACTTC. This gives the protein CASSVGGTGESYEQYF.

The chain joins TRBV5-6 to TRBJ2-7, with D tentatively TRBD1 or TRBD2 (5 bases each). The CDR3 has 13 amino acids. V was pared by 0 bases and J by 5 bases, with 9 bases between. The V gene's germline CDR1 is SGHDT and CDR2 YYEEEE. The CDR3 coding sequence is TGTGCCAGCAGCTTGGACTGGGGGAACGAGCAGTACTTC. Translated, it gives CASSLDWGNEQYF. Supplemented by reference TRBV5-6 and TRBJ2-7, the full variable domain reads DAGVTQSPTHLIKTRGQQVTLRCSPKSGHDTVSWYQQALGQGPQFIFQYYEEEERQRGNFPDRFSGHQFPNYSSELNVNALLLGDSALYLCASSLDWGNEQYFGPGTRLTVT.

V usage is TRBV7-9 and J usage is TRBJ2-3; D might be TRBD2 (6 bases). Germline values: CDR1 SEHNR, CDR2 FQNEAQ (reference sequence). V was pared by 5 bases and J by 9 bases, with 12 bases between. There are 12 residues in the CDR3. The CDR3 spells CASSPSGRTQYF. The CDR3 DNA reads as TGTGCCAGCAGCCCAAGCGGGCGCACGCAGTATTTT.

In its sample, this clone was seen a few times. The chain carries TRBV4-1 and TRBJ1-6; a weak D match, TRBD1 (5 bases). The CDR3 has 18 amino acids. V lost 4 bases to trimming and J lost 0 bases, with 16 bases between them. Germline V gene sequence: CDR1 MGHRA, CDR2 YSYEKL. CDR3 sequence reads: CASSRGVGQGSYNSPLHF. In DNA, the CDR3 is TGCGCCAGCAGCCGGGGAGTGGGGCAGGGCTCCTATAATTCACCCCTCCACTTT.

The rearrangement links TRBV7-9 to TRBJ2-2; possibly TRBD1 or TRBD2 for D (6 bases each). This CDR3 is built from 16 residues. The V gene's germline CDR1 is SEHNR and CDR2 FQNEAQ (reference sequence). With 5 bases removed from V and 0 bases from J, the gap between germline ends came to 13 bases. The CDR3 DNA follows: TGTGCCAGCAGCACGCCAGGGGAGGCGAACACCGGGGAGCTGTTTTTT. Encoded protein: CASSTPGEANTGELFF.

The chain is built from TRBV19 and TRBJ2-7, with D maybe TRBD1 (6 bases). The CDR3 spans 14 residues. V was shortened by 8 bases and J by 0 bases, with 14 bases between the two germline ends. In germline, CDR1 is LNHDA, CDR2 SQIVND (reference sequence). The CDR3, as DNA: TGTGCCAGTCGGCAGACAGGTTACTCCTACGAGCAGTACTTC. It codes for CASRQTGYSYEQYF.

The chain combines TRBV9 with TRBJ2-3, with TRBD2 matching 13 bases. There are 17 residues in the CDR3. CDR1 and CDR2 (germline): SGDLS, YYNGEE. V was clipped by 4 bases and J by 5 bases; unmatched bases: 10. Here the CDR3 DNA reads TGTGCCAGCAGCCCCCGCCGTGGGACTAGCGGGATAGATACGCAGTATTTT. This encodes CASSPRRGTSGIDTQYF.